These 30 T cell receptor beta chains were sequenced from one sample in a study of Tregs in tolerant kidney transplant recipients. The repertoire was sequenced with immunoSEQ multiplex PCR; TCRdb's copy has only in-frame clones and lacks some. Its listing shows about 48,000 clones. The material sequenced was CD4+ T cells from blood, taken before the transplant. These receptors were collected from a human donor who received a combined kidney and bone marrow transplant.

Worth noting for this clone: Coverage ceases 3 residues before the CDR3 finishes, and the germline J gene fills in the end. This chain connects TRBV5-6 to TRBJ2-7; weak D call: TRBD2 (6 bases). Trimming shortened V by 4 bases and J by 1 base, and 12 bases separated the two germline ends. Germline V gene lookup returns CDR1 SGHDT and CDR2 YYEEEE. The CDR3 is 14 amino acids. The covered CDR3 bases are TGTGCCAGCAGCCGACTAGGTCCTTCCTACGAG. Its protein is CASSRLGPSYE. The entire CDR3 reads CASSRLGPSYEQYF.

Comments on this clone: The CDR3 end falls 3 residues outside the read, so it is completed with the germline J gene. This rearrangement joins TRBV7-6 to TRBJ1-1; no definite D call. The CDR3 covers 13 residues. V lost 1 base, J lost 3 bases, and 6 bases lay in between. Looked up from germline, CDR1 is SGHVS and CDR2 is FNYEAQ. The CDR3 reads CASSLDVDTEAFF. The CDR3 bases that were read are TGTGCCAGCAGCTTAGACGTAGACACTGAA.

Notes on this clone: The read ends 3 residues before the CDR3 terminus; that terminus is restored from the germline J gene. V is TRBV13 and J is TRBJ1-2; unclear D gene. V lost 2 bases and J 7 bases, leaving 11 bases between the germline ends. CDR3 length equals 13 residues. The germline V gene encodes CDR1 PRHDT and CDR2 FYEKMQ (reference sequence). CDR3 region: CASSLTRGVGYTF. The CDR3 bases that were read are TGTGCCAGCAGCTTAACCCGGGGTGTTGGC. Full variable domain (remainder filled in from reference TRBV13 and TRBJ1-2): AAGVIQSPRHLIKEKRETATLKCYPIPRHDTVYWYQQGPGQDPQFLISFYEKMQSDKGSIPDRFSAQQFSDYHSELNMSSLELGDSALYFCASSLTRGVGYTFGSGTRLTVV.

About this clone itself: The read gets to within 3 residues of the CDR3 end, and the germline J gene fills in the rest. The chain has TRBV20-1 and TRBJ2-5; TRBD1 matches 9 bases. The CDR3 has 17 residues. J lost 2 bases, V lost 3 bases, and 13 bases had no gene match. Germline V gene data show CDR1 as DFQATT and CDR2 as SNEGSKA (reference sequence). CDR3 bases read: TGCAGTGCTAGGGGGACAGGGCGGAGCGGATCACAAGAGACC. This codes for CSARGTGRSGSQET. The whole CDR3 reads CSARGTGRSGSQETQYF.

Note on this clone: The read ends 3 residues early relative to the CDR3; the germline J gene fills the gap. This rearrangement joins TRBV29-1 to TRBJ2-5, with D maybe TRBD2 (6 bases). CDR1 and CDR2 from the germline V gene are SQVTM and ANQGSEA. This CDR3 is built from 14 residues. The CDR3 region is CSVDLGASAPTQYF. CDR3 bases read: TGCAGCGTTGACCTGGGAGCTAGCGCCCCTACC.

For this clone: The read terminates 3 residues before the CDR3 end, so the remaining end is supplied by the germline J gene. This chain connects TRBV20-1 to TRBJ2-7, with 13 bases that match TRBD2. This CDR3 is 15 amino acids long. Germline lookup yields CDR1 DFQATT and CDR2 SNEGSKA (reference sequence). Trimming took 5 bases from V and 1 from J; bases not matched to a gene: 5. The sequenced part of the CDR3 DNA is TGCAGTGCTGTCCGGACTAGCGGGGGTTCCTACGAG. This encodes CSAVRTSGGSYE. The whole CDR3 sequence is CSAVRTSGGSYEQYF.

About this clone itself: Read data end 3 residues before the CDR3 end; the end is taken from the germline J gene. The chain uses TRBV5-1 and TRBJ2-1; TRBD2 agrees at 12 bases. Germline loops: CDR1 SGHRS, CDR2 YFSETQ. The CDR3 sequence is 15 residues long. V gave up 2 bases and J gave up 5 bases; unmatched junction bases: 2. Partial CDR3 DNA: TGCGCCAGCAGCTTAGGACTAGCGGGAAACAATGAG. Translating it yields CASSLGLAGNNE. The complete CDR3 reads CASSLGLAGNNEQFF.

The chain's CDR3 is CASSLRLTNTGELFF. The part of the CDR3 DNA that was read is TGCGCCAGCAGCTTAAGGTTAACGAACACCGGGGAG. V usage is TRBV5-1 and J usage is TRBJ2-2, with D unclear. The CDR3 end is not reached by the read, which stops 3 residues before it; the germline J gene fills it in. Germline V gene lookup returns CDR1 SGHRS and CDR2 YFSETQ. The CDR3 is made up of 15 amino acids. The ends were cut back, 2 bases at V and 0 bases at J, with 8 bases in the middle.

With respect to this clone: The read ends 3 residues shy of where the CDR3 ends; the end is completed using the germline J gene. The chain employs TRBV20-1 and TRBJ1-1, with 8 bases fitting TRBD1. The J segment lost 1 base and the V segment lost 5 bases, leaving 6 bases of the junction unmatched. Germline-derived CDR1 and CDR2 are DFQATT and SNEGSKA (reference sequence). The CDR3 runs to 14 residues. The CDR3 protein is CSAPWTGWNTEAFF. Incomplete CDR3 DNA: TGCAGTGCTCCCTGGACAGGGTGGAACACTGAA.

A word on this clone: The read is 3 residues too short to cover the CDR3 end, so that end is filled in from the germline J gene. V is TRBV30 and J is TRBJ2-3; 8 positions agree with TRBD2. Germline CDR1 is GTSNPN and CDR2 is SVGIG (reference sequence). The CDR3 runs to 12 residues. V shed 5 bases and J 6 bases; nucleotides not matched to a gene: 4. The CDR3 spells CAWAGGSDTQYF. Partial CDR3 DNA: TGTGCCTGGGCGGGAGGATCTGATACG.

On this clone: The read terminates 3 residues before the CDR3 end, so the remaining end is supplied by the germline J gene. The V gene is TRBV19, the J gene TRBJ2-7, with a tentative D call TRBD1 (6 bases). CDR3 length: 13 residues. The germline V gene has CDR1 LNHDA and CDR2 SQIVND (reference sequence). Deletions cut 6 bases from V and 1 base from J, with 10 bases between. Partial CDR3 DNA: TGTGCCAGTAGACGGACAGCTTCCTACGAG. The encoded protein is CASRRTASYE. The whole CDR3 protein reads CASRRTASYEQYF.

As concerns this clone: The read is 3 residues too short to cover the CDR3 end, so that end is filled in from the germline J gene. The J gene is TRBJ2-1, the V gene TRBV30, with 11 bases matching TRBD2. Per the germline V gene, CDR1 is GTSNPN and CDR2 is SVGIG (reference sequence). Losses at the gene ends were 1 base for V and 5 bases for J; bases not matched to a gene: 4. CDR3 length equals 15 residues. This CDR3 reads CAWSAGTSGHNEQFF. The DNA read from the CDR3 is TGTGCCTGGAGTGCCGGGACTAGCGGCCACAATGAG.

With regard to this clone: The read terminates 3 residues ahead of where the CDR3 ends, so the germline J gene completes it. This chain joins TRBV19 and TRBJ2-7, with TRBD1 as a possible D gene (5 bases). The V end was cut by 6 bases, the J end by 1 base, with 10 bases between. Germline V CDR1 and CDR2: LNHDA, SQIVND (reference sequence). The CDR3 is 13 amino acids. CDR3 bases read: TGTGCCAGTAGCAAGACAGCTTCCTACGAG. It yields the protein CASSKTASYE. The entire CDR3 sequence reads CASSKTASYEQYF.

The CDR3 DNA, read in part, is TGTGCCAGCAGCCGCGACAGTGTTGAG. It codes for CASSRDSVE. From start to end, the CDR3 is CASSRDSVEQFF. V and J are TRBV11-3 and TRBJ2-1; perhaps TRBD1 as D (5 bases). The CDR3 end falls 3 residues outside the read, so it is completed with the germline J gene. V lost 5 bases, J lost 9 bases, and 11 bases lay in between. Looked up from germline, CDR1 is SGHNT and CDR2 is YENEEA. CDR3 size: 12 residues. Supplemented by reference TRBV11-3 and TRBJ2-1, the full variable domain reads EAGVVQSPRYKIIEKKQPVAFWCNPISGHNTLYWYLQNLGQGPELLIRYENEEAVDDSQLPKDRFSAERLKGVDSTLKIQPAELGDSAVYLCASSRDSVEQFFGPGTRLTVL.

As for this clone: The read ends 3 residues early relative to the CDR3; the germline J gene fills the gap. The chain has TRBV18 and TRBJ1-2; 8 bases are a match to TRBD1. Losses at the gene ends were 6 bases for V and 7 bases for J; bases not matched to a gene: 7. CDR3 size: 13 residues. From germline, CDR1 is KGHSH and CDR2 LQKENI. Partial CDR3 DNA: TGTGCCAGCTCGACAGGGGCGCCGTTTGGC. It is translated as CASSTGAPFG. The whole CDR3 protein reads CASSTGAPFGYTF.

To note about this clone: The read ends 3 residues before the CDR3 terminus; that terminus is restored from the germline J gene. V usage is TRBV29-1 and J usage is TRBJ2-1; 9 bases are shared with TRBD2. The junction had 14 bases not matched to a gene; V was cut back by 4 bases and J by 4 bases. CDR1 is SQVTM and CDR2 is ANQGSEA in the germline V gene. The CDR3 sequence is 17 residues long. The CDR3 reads CSVGRISLAGSYNEQFF. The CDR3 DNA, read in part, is TGCAGCGTTGGTCGGATCTCCCTAGCGGGATCTTACAATGAG.

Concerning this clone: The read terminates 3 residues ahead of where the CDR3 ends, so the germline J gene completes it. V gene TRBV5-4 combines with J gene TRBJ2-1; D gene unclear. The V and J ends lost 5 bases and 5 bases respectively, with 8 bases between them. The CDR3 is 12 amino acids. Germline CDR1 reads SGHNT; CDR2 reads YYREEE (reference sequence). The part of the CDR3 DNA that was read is TGTGCCAGCAGACAAGAAAACAATGAG. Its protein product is CASRQENNE. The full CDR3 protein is CASRQENNEQFF. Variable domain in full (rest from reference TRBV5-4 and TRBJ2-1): ETGVTQSPTHLIKTRGQQVTLRCSSQSGHNTVSWYQQALGQGPQFIFQYYREEENGRGNFPPRFSGLQFPNYSSELNVNALELDDSALYLCASRQENNEQFFGPGTRLTVL.

Here the CDR3 reads CASSLGPSKVETQYF. CDR3 DNA, as far as it was read: TGCGCCAGCAGCCTTGGGCCCTCCAAGGTAGAGACC. The chain carries TRBV5-1 and TRBJ2-5; D is undetermined. Read sequence stops 3 residues before the CDR3 end, and the germline J gene provides the missing end. Germline CDR1 reads SGHRS; CDR2 reads YFSETQ. V was pared by 4 bases and J by 4 bases, with 17 bases between. The CDR3 loop spans 15 amino acids. The full variable domain, completed using reference TRBV5-1 and TRBJ2-5, is KAGVTQTPRYLIKTRGQQVTLSCSPISGHRSVSWYQQTPGQGLQFLFEYFSETQRNKGNFPGRFSGRQFSNSRSEMNVSTLELGDSALYLCASSLGPSKVETQYFGPGTRLLVL.

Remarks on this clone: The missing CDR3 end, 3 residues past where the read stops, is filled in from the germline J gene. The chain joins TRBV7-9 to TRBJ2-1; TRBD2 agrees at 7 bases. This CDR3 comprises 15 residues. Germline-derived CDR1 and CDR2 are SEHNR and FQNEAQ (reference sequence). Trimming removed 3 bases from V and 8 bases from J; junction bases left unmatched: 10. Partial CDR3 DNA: TGTGCCAGCAGCTTGACTAGCCCCCCGGGCGATGAG. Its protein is CASSLTSPPGDE. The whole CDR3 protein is CASSLTSPPGDEQFF.

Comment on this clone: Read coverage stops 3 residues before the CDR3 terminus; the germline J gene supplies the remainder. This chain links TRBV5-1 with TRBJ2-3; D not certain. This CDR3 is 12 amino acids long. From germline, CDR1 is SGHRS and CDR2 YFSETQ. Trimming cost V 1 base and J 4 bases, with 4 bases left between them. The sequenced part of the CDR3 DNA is TGCGCCAGCAGCTTGTTAGCAGATACG. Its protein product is CASSLLADT. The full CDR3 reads CASSLLADTQYF.

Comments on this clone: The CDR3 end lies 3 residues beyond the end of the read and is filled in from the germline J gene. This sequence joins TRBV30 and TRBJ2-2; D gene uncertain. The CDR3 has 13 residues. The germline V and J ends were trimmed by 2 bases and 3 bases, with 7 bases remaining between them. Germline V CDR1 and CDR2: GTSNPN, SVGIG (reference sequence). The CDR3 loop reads CAWSYSDTGELFF. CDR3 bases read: TGTGCCTGGAGTTATTCTGACACCGGGGAG.

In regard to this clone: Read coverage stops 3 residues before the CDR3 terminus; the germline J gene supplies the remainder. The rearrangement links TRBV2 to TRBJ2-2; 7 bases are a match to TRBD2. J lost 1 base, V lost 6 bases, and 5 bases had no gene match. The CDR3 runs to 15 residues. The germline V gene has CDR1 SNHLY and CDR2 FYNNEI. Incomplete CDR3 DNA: TGTGCCAGCAGGTCCGGGACTATGAACACCGGGGAG. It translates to CASRSGTMNTGE. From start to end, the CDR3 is CASRSGTMNTGELFF.

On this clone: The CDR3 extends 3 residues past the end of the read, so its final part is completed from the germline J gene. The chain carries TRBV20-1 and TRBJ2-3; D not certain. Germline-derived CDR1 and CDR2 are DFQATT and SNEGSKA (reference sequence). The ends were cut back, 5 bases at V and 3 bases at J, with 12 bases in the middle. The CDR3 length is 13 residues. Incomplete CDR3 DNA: TGCAGTGCTGACGACATGGAGACAGATACG. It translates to CSADDMETDT. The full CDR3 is CSADDMETDTQYF.

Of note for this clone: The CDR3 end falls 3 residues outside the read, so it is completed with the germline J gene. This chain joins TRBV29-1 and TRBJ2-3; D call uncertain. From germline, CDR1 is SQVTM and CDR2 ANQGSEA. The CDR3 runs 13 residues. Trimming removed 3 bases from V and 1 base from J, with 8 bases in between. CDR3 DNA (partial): TGCAGCGTTGATCGCGGAGGCACAGATACG. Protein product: CSVDRGGTDT. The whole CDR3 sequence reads CSVDRGGTDTQYF.

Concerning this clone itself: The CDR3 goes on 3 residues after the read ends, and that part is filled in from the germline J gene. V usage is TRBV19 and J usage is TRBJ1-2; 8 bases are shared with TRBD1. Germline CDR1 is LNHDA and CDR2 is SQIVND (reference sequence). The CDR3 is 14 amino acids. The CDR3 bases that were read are TGTGCCAGTAGTGAACAGGGGGGCGATGACGGC. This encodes CASSEQGGDDG. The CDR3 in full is CASSEQGGDDGYTF.

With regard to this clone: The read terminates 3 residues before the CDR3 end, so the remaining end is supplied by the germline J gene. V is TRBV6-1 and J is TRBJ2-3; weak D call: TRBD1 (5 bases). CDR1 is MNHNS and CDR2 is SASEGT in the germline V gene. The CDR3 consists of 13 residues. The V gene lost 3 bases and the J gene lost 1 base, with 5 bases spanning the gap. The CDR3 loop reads CASSDRGTDTQYF. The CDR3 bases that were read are TGTGCCAGCAGTGACAGGGGCACAGATACG.

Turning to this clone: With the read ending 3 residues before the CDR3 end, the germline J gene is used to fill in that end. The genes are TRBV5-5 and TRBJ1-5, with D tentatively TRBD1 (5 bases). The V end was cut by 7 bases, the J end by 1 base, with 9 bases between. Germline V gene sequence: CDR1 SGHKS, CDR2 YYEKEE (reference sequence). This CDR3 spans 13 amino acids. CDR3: CASSGASNQPQHF. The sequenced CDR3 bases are TGTGCCAGCTCTGGGGCAAGCAATCAGCCC.

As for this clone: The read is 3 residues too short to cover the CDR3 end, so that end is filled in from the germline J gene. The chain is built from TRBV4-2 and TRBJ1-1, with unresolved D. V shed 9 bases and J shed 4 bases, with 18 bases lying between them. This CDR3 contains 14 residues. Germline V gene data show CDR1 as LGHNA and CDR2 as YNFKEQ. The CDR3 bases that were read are TGTGCCAGTGTACGGACGGACTCGGGCACTGAA. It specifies CASVRTDSGTE. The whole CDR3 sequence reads CASVRTDSGTEAFF.

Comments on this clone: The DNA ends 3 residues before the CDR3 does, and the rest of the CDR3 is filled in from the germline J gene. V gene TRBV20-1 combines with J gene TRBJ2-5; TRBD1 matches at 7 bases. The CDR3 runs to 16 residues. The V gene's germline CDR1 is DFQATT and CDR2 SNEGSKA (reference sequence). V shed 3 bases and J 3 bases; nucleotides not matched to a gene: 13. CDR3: CSASPGTESIEETQYF. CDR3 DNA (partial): TGCAGTGCTAGCCCCGGGACAGAGTCAATCGAAGAGACC.

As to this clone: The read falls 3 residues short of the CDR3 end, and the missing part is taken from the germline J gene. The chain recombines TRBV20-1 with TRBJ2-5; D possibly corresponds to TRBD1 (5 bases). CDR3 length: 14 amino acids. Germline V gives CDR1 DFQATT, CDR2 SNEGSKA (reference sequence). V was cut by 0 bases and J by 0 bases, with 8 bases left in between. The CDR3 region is CSARDRVNQETQYF. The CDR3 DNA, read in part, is TGCAGTGCTAGAGACAGGGTAAACCAAGAGACC.